This T cell receptor (beta chain) was identified during a study of cytomegalovirus exposure and HLA in healthy donors. Study-level points and caveats: Later analysis demonstrated an association between a missense DCLRE1C variant and TCR beta V- and J-gene trimming. At a 0.05 false discovery rate, a later analysis found 16,951 TCR beta sequences to be associated with HLA alleles.

The length of the CDR3 is 15 residues. J gave up 1 base and V 5 bases, and 10 bases lay outside the gene matches. Germline loops: CDR1 SQVTM, CDR2 ANQGSEA. When sampled, the donors appeared nominally healthy, though they likely had unrecorded immune exposures. About this clone itself: Its cognate antigen is unknown.

It was with 60 Vbeta and 13 Jbeta primers that the PCR ran. Profiled with immunoSEQ multiplex PCR; TCRdb holds only in-frame clones, not every one. The sample lists about 83,000 clones, more than 60% occurring once. The sequence came from a man in his late teens or twenties in good health and CMV-seropositive. Sequenced input: PBMCs. V and J are TRBV29-1 and TRBJ1-1; 7 positions agree with TRBD1. The CDR3: CSVQLTGDRNTEAFF. As DNA, the CDR3 is TGCAGCGTTCAACTAACAGGGGATAGGAACACTGAAGCTTTCTTT.